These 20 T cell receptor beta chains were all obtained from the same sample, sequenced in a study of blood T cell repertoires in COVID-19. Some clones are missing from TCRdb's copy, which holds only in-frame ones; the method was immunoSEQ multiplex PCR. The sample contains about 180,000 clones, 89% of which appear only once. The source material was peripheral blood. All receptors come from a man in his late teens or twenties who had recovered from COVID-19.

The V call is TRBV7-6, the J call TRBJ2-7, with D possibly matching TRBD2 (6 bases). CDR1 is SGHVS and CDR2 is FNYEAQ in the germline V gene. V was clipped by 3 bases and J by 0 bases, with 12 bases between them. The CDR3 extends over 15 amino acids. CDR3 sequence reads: CASSLRAGSSYEQYF. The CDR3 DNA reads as TGTGCCAGCAGCTTGCGTGCGGGGAGCTCCTACGAGCAGTACTTC.

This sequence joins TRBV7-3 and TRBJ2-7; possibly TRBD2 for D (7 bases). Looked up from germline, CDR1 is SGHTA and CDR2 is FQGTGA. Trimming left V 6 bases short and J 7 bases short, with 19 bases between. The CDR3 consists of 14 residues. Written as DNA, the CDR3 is TGTGCCAGCAGTCCCGAGGGGGGGAGGAATGAGCAGTACTTC. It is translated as CASSPEGGRNEQYF.

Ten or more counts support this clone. The CDR3 region is CASSPRLAPYEQFF. The CDR3, as DNA: TGTGCCAGCAGTCCCCGACTGGCCCCATATGAGCAGTTCTTC. The rearrangement joins TRBV6-2 or TRBV6-3 to TRBJ2-1; no reliable D call. Germline V gives CDR1 MNHEY, CDR2 SVGEGT. CDR3 length equals 14 residues. V lost 5 bases, J lost 8 bases, and 16 bases lay in between.

The CDR3 reads CASSPENANTEAFF. The CDR3 DNA follows: TGTGCCAGCAGCCCGGAGAACGCGAACACTGAAGCTTTCTTT. The V and J genes are TRBV5-4 and TRBJ1-1, with D unclear. Germline loops: CDR1 SGHNT, CDR2 YYREEE (reference sequence). The CDR3 is made up of 14 amino acids. The V gene lost 4 bases and the J gene lost 1 base, with 11 bases spanning the gap.

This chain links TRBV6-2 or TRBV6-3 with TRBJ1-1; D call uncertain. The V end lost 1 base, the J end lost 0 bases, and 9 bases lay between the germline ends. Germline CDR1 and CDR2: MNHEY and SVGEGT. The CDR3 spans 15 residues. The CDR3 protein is CASSYFTAMNTEAFF. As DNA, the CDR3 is TGTGCCAGCAGTTACTTCACAGCCATGAACACTGAAGCTTTCTTT.

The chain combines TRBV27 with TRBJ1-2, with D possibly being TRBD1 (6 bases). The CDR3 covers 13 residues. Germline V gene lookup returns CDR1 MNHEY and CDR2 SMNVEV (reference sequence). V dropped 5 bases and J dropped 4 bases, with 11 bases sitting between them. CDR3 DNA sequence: TGTGCCAGCAGTGTGTCCAGGGGCTATGGCTACACCTTC. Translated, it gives CASSVSRGYGYTF.

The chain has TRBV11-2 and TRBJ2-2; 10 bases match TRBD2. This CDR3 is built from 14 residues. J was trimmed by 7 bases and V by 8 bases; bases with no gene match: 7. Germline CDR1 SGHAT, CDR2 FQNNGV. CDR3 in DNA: TGTGCCAGCGTACTGCTAGCGGGAGTCGGGGAGCTGTTTTTT. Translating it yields CASVLLAGVGELFF.

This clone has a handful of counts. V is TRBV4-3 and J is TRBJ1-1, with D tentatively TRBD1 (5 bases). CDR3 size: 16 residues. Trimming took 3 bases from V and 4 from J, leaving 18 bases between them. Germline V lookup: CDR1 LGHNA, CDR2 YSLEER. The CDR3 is CASSQEPPGQGTEAFF. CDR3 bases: TGCGCCAGCAGCCAGGAACCACCCGGCCAGGGCACTGAAGCTTTCTTT.

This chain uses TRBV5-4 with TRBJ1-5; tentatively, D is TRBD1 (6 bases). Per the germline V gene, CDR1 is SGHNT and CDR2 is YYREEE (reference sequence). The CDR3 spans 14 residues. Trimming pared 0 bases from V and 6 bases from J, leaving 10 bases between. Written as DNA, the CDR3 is TGTGCCAGCAGCTTGGCGGGGGGCGGTCAGCCCCAGCATTTT. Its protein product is CASSLAGGGQPQHF.

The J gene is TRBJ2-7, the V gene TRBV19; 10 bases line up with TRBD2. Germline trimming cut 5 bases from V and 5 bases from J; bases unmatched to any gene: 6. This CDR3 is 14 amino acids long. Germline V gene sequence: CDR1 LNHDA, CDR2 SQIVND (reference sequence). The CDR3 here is CASSPLAGEDEQYF. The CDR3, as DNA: TGTGCCAGTAGTCCGCTAGCGGGAGAGGACGAGCAGTACTTC. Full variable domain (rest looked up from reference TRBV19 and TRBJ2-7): DGGITQSPKYLFRKEGQNVTLSCEQNLNHDAMYWYRQDPGQGLRLIYYSQIVNDFQKGDIAEGYSVSREKKESFPLTVTSAQKNPTAFYLCASSPLAGEDEQYFGPGTRLTVT.

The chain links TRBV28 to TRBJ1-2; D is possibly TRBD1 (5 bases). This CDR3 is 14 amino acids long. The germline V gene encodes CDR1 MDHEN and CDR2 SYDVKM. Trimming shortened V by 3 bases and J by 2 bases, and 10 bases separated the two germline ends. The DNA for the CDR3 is TGTGCCAGCAGTTTCTGGAGACAGAACTATGGCTACACCTTC. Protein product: CASSFWRQNYGYTF.

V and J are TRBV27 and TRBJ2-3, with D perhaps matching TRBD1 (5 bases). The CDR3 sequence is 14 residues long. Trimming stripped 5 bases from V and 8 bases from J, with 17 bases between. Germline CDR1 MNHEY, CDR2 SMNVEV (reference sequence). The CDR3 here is CASSLPDRPGTQYF. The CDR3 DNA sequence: TGTGCCAGCAGTCTCCCAGACAGACCTGGTACGCAGTATTTT.

As DNA, the CDR3 is TGTGCCAGCAGTACCCCCCGGGACAGGGGGAATTCACCCCTCCACTTT. It yields the protein CASSTPRDRGNSPLHF. J is TRBJ1-6 and V is TRBV27; 11 positions agree with TRBD1. J was trimmed by 7 bases and V by 5 bases; bases with no gene match: 7. Germline assignment: CDR1 MNHEY and CDR2 SMNVEV (reference sequence). The CDR3 loop spans 16 amino acids.

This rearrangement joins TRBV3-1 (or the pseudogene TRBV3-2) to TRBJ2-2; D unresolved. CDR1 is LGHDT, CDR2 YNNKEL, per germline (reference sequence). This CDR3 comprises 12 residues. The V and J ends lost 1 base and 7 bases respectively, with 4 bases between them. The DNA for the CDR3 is TGTGCCAGCAGCCAAGTCCTCGGGGAGCTGTTTTTT. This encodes CASSQVLGELFF.

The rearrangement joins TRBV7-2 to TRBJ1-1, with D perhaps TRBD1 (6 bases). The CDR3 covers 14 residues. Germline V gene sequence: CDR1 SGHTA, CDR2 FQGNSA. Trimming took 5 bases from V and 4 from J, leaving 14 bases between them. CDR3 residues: CASSIQQGGTEAFF. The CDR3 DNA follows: TGTGCCAGCAGCATACAACAGGGTGGCACTGAAGCTTTCTTT.

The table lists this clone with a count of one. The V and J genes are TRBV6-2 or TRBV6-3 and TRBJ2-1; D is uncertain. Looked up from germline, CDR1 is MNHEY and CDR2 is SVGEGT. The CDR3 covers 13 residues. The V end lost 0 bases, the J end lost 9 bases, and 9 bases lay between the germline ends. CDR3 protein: CASSYSRGSEQFF. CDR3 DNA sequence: TGTGCCAGCAGTTACTCAAGAGGTAGTGAGCAGTTCTTC.

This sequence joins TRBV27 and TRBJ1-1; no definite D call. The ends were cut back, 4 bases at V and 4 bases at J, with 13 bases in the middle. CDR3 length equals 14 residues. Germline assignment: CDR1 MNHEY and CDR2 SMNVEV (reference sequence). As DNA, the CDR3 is TGTGCCAGCAGTTCCCCCTCGGAGGGCACTGAAGCTTTCTTT. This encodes CASSSPSEGTEAFF.

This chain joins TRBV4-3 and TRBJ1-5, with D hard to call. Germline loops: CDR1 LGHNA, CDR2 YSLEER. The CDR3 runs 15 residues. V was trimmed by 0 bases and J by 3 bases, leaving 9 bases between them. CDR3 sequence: CASSQEGRYNQPQHF. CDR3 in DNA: TGCGCCAGCAGCCAAGAGGGGAGGTACAATCAGCCCCAGCATTTT.

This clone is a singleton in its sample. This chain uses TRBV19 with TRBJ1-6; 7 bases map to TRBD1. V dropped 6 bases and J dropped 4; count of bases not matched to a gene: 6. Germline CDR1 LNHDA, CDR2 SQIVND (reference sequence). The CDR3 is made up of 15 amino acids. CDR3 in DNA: TGTGCCAGTAGCCGGGGACAGTATTATAATTCACCCCTCCACTTT. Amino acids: CASSRGQYYNSPLHF.

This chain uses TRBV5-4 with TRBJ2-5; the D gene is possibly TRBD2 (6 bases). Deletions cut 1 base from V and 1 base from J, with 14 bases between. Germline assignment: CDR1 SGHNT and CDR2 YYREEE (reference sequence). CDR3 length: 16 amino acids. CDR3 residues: CASSLPQRGLQETQYF. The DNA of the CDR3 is TGTGCCAGCAGCTTGCCGCAACGGGGACTCCAAGAGACCCAGTACTTC.